This TCR beta chain emerged from a study of T cells after yellow fever vaccination. Study background: Those fractions that held only low numbers of cells were prepared using the SMART-Seq v4 Ultra Low Input RNA kit. Study-level points and caveats: Repertoires sorted by FACS could include abundant clonotypes that are contaminants from the bulk population. A secondary response was less intense yet reached its peak sooner, at day 5 versus 15. Re-detected after boosting: most primary clones, almost 98% of CD4 and roughly 88% of CD8.

The germline CDR1 and CDR2 sequences are SGHKS and YYEKEE (reference sequence). The CDR3 sequence is 13 residues long. V lost 0 bases to trimming and J lost 0 bases, with 3 bases between them. Using its own MiXCR run on the 5' RACE reads, TCRdb lists one record per CDR3 protein. Of about 500,000 distinct CDR3 sequences in the sample, roughly 17% were seen once. This clonotype was counted many times. Antigen specificity is unknown. Source: PBMCs, taken roughly 5 days after the first yellow fever vaccination. V and J are TRBV5-5 and TRBJ2-5; D not resolved. The TCR sequence derives from a man aged 18-30 years who received the YFV17D yellow fever vaccine. CDR3 nucleotides: TGTGCCAGCAGCTTGGTTTACCAAGAGACCCAGTACTTC. Its protein product is CASSLVYQETQYF.